Following are 3 T cell receptor beta chains from one sample sequenced in a study of shared T cell receptors in the human thymus. Generated by immunoSEQ multiplex PCR, the TCRdb table keeps only in-frame clones and is missing some. The sample contains hundreds of thousands of clones, around 89% of which appear only once. These sequences were also reported in another study, on human thymus T cells.

The sequenced sample was thymocytes. Receptors were obtained from a boy in the first two years of life with a congenital heart defect.

CDR3 DNA sequence: TGTGCCAGCTCACCGGTCGCCCGGGACAGACCCACCGGGGAGCTGTTTTTT. Translating gives CASSPVARDRPTGELFF. This chain joins TRBV18 and TRBJ2-2; 7 bases agree with TRBD1. The germline CDR1 and CDR2 sequences are KGHSH and LQKENI. CDR3 size: 17 residues. V gave up 3 bases and J gave up 4 bases; unmatched junction bases: 11.

J is TRBJ2-2 and V is TRBV19; perhaps TRBD1 as D (5 bases). CDR1 is LNHDA, CDR2 SQIVND, per germline (reference sequence). Trimming removed 3 bases from V and 6 bases from J, with 26 bases in between. The CDR3 totals 19 residues. CDR3 amino acids: CASSISTTIGVDRAGELFF. In DNA form, the CDR3 reads TGTGCCAGTAGTATCTCCACTACTATAGGGGTTGATAGGGCCGGGGAGCTGTTTTTT. Complete variable domain (other parts from reference TRBV19 and TRBJ2-2): DGGITQSPKYLFRKEGQNVTLSCEQNLNHDAMYWYRQDPGQGLRLIYYSQIVNDFQKGDIAEGYSVSREKKESFPLTVTSAQKNPTAFYLCASSISTTIGVDRAGELFFGEGSRLTVL.

V gene TRBV7-3 combines with J gene TRBJ2-7, with 12 nucleotides matching TRBD2. Trimming took 2 bases from V and 3 from J; bases not matched to a gene: 2. The CDR3 covers 15 residues. CDR1 is SGHTA, CDR2 FQGTGA, per germline. The chain's CDR3 is CASSLSSGRDYEQYF. CDR3 bases: TGTGCCAGCAGCTTATCTAGCGGGAGGGACTACGAGCAGTACTTC. Full variable domain (missing parts from reference TRBV7-3 and TRBJ2-7): GAGVSQTPSNKVTEKGKYVELRCDPISGHTALYWYRQSLGQGPEFLIYFQGTGAADDSGLPNDRFFAVRPEGSVSTLKIQRTERGDSAVYLCASSLSSGRDYEQYFGPGTRLTVT.